This T cell receptor beta chain was found in a study of T cell repertoires in cytomegalovirus infection. CDR1 is WSHSY and CDR2 is SAAADI in the germline V gene. This CDR3 is built from 14 residues. Trimming at V came to 3 bases and at J to 4 bases, leaving 3 bases not matched to a gene. In this sample, this clonotype turned up a few times. Its antigen is unidentified. TCRdb reanalysed the reads using MiXCR and keeps one entry per CDR3 protein. The repertoire holds about 270,000 distinct CDR3 sequences, with 20% to 25% as singletons. The sequencing here drew on cultured PBMCs, taken from culture after CMV antigen stimulation. This receptor was taken from a human donor in good health (CMV status not recorded). Some clones in this sample may be carry-over from other donors' samples. The genes are TRBV10-2 and TRBJ1-5, with TRBD1 matching over 7 bases. CDR3 in amino acids: CASSDPQGNQPQHF. The CDR3 DNA sequence: TGCGCCAGCAGTGACCCACAGGGGAATCAGCCCCAGCATTTT.